These 12 T cell receptor beta chains were all obtained from the same sample, sequenced in a study of OX40 agonist ivuxolimab in advanced cancers. Data came from immunoSEQ multiplex PCR; TCRdb stores just in-frame clones and leaves some out. The sample contains about 47,000 clones, around 88% of which appear only once. The material sequenced was CD4+ or CD8+ T cells sorted from blood, taken in a trial of the OX40 agonist ivuxolimab. These receptors all stem from an adult with an advanced solid tumor such as melanoma, head and neck, liver or kidney cancer.

The V call is TRBV5-6, the J call TRBJ2-3, with D perhaps assigned TRBD1 or TRBD2 (6 bases each). The V and J ends lost 1 base and 6 bases respectively, with 12 bases between them. CDR3 length: 14 amino acids. Germline loops: CDR1 SGHDT, CDR2 YYEEEE. The CDR3 sequence is CASSLRSGGDTQYF. For the CDR3, the DNA is TGTGCCAGCAGCTTGAGGTCCGGGGGCGATACGCAGTATTTT. Supplemented by reference TRBV5-6 and TRBJ2-3, the full variable domain reads DAGVTQSPTHLIKTRGQQVTLRCSPKSGHDTVSWYQQALGQGPQFIFQYYEEEERQRGNFPDRFSGHQFPNYSSELNVNALLLGDSALYLCASSLRSGGDTQYFGPGTRLTVL.

The rearrangement uses TRBV19 and TRBJ2-2; TRBD1 might be the D (6 bases). The CDR3 extends over 14 amino acids. Germline-derived CDR1 and CDR2 are LNHDA and SQIVND (reference sequence). Trimming removed 4 bases at V and 3 bases at J, with 9 bases between. Here the CDR3 reads CASSNRAYTGELFF. Written as DNA, the CDR3 is TGTGCCAGTAGTAACAGGGCCTACACCGGGGAGCTGTTTTTT.

V usage is TRBV19 and J usage is TRBJ1-1; D not certain. The V end was cut by 1 base, the J end by 4 bases, with 10 bases between. CDR1 and CDR2 from the germline V gene are LNHDA and SQIVND (reference sequence). The CDR3 totals 14 residues. CDR3 in DNA: TGTGCCAGTAGTATAGGCCAGGTGTCCACTGAAGCTTTCTTT. It is translated as CASSIGQVSTEAFF.

The chain links TRBV29-1 to TRBJ2-1; TRBD2 agrees at 13 bases. V lost 5 bases and J lost 0; bases outside the gene matches: 10. CDR1 and CDR2 (germline): SQVTM, ANQGSEA. The CDR3 has 18 amino acids. The CDR3 reads CSVRGLAGARSSYNEQFF. The CDR3 nucleotides are TGCAGCGTTCGCGGACTAGCGGGAGCTAGGAGCTCCTACAATGAGCAGTTCTTC.

The genes are TRBV30 and TRBJ2-1; D is perhaps TRBD1 (5 bases). Between the trimmed V and J ends, which lost 0 bases and 6 bases, there was a span of 12 bases. The CDR3 runs to 14 residues. Looked up from germline, CDR1 is GTSNPN and CDR2 is SVGIG (reference sequence). CDR3 coding DNA: TGTGCCTGGAGTGTAATAACAGGTCTCAATGAGCAGTTCTTC. Amino acids: CAWSVITGLNEQFF.

This clone was observed a few times. The chain combines TRBV18 with TRBJ1-5; 9 bases agree with TRBD1. Trimming removed 2 bases from V and 5 bases from J; junction bases left unmatched: 7. Germline CDR1 is KGHSH and CDR2 is LQKENI. The CDR3 is made up of 16 amino acids. The CDR3 sequence is CASSPETGGFHQPQHF. The CDR3 DNA sequence: TGTGCCAGCTCACCAGAGACAGGGGGTTTCCATCAGCCCCAGCATTTT.

This clone was detected only a few times. The rearrangement links TRBV19 to TRBJ2-1; D unresolved. This CDR3 spans 14 amino acids. Trimming took off 5 bases at V and 6 bases at J, with 14 bases between the two ends. Germline-derived CDR1 and CDR2 are LNHDA and SQIVND (reference sequence). CDR3 sequence reads: CASSHSDTPNEQFF. The CDR3 DNA reads TGTGCCAGTAGTCACTCCGATACACCCAATGAGCAGTTCTTC.

V and J are TRBV12-2 and TRBJ2-5; TRBD2 reflects the table's D call only, with no check against the DNA. TRBV12-2 corresponds to a pseudogene. The CDR3 loop spans 11 amino acids. DNA for the CDR3: TGTGCAAGTCGCAACCGGGAGACCCAGTACTTC. It is translated as CASRNRETQYF.

This clone has just one count. The rearrangement links TRBV28 to TRBJ2-1; 10 bases align to TRBD2. V lost 4 bases, J lost 7 bases, and 13 bases stayed unmatched. This CDR3 is built from 17 residues. Looked up from germline, CDR1 is MDHEN and CDR2 is SYDVKM. The CDR3 nucleotides read TGTGCCAGCAGTTCACTCTCTCTAGCGGGAGTTAGGAATGAGCAGTTCTTC. This sequence encodes CASSSLSLAGVRNEQFF.

V and J are TRBV5-1 and TRBJ2-7, with 7 bases aligning to TRBD1. Looked up from germline, CDR1 is SGHRS and CDR2 is YFSETQ. The J segment lost 3 bases and the V segment lost 4 bases, leaving 7 bases of the junction unmatched. The CDR3 runs to 14 residues. The CDR3 bases are TGCGCCAGCAGCGGTGGGACAGCCTACTACGAGCAGTACTTC. It translates to CASSGGTAYYEQYF.

J is TRBJ1-2 and V is TRBV7-9; D possibly corresponds to TRBD1 (5 bases). Germline V lookup: CDR1 SEHNR, CDR2 FQNEAQ (reference sequence). The CDR3 extends over 16 amino acids. V was clipped by 5 bases and J by 4 bases, with 20 bases between them. The CDR3 DNA reads TGTGCCAGCAGCCCTGCCGGTGTTTTGGGGGGCTATGGCTACACCTTC. It yields the protein CASSPAGVLGGYGYTF. The whole variable domain, filled in from reference TRBV7-9 and TRBJ1-2, reads DTGVSQNPRHKITKRGQNVTFRCDPISEHNRLYWYRQTLGQGPEFLTYFQNEAQLEKSRLLSDRFSAERPKGSFSTLEIQRTEQGDSAMYLCASSPAGVLGGYGYTFGSGTRLTVV.

The chain couples TRBV28 to TRBJ2-4; D might be TRBD1 (6 bases). The length of the CDR3 is 13 residues. Trimming cost V 11 bases and J 3 bases, with 14 bases left between them. From germline, CDR1 is MDHEN and CDR2 SYDVKM. Here the CDR3 reads CASTPGDKNIQYF. In nucleotides, the CDR3 is TGTGCCTCGACTCCAGGGGACAAAAACATTCAGTACTTC. Combining the CDR3 with reference TRBV28 and TRBJ2-4 gives the whole variable domain DVKVTQSSRYLVKRTGEKVFLECVQDMDHENMFWYRQDPGLGLRLIYFSYDVKMKEKGDIPEGYSVSREKKERFSLILESASTNQTSMYLCASTPGDKNIQYFGAGTRLSVL.